This T cell receptor beta chain was captured in a study of T cell repertoires and Cas9 in healthy adults. The wider study: SpCas9-reactive CD4 and CD8 T cells were characterized for potency, cytotoxicity and lineage. Study conclusions and caveats: In vitro, SpCas9-reactive Tregs were reported to curb effector T cell proliferation and function.

The CDR3 covers 15 residues. Germline V gene data show CDR1 as SGHAT and CDR2 as FQNNGV. V was clipped by 4 bases and J by 3 bases; unmatched bases: 6. Concerning this clone itself: Its antigen is still unknown.

TCRdb's copy holds only in-frame clones and misses some; the assay was immunoSEQ multiplex PCR. The repertoire consists of 20,000 to 25,000 clones, with 91% occurring once and the leading ten covering less than 2%. The material sequenced was CD4+ effector T cells (CD127+, CD25-, CD137-, CD154-) from PBMCs; culture status not recorded. The clonotype originates from a human donor in good health. The rearrangement links TRBV11-2 to TRBJ2-7, with 10 nucleotides matching TRBD1. CDR3 sequence reads: CASSSRDRGFYEQYF. In DNA form, the CDR3 reads TGTGCCAGCAGCTCTCGGGACAGGGGATTCTACGAGCAGTACTTC.